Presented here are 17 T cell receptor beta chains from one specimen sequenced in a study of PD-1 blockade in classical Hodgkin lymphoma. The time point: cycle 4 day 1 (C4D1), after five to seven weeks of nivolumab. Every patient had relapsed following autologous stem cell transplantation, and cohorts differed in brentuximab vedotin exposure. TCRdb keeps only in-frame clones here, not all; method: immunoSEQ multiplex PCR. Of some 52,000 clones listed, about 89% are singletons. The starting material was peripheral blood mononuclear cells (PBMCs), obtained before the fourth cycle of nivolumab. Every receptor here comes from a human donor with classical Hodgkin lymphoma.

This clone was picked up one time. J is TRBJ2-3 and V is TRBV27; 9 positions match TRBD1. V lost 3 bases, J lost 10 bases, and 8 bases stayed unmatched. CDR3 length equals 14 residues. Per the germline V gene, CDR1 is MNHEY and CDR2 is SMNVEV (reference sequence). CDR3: CASSLGQGLTAQYF. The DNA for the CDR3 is TGTGCCAGCAGTTTGGGACAGGGTTTAACGGCGCAGTATTTT.

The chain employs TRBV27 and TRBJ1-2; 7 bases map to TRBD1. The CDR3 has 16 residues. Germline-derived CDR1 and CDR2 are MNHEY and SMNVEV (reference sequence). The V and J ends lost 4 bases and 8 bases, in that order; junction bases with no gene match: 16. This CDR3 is CASSSLPTGKVEGYTF. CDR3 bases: TGTGCCAGCAGTTCCCTCCCGACAGGGAAGGTGGAGGGCTACACCTTC.

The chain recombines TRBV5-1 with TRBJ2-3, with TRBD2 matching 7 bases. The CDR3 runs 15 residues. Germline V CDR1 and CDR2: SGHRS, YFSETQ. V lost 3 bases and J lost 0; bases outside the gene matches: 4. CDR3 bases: TGCGCCAGCAGCTCCAGCGGGGTTAGCACAGATACGCAGTATTTT. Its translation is CASSSSGVSTDTQYF.

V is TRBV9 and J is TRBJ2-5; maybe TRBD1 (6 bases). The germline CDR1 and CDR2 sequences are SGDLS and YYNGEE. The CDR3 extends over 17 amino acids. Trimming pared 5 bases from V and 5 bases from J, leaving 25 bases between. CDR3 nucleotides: TGTGCCAGCAGTTCCAGGGGCGAGTCCCGTCGGCAGGAGACCCAGTACTTC. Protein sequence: CASSSRGESRRQETQYF.

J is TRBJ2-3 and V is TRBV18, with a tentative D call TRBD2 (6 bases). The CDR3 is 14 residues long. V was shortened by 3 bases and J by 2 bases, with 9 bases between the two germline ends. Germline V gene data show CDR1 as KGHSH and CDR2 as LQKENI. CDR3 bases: TGTGCCAGCTCACCGGGACTCAACACAGATACGCAGTATTTT. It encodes CASSPGLNTDTQYF.

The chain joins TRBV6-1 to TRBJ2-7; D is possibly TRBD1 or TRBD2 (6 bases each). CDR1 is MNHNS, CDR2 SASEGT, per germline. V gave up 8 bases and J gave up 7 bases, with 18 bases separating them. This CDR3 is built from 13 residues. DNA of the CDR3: TGTGCCAGCGGTGGGGGGCTAGCTGGAGAGCAGTACTTC. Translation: CASGGGLAGEQYF.

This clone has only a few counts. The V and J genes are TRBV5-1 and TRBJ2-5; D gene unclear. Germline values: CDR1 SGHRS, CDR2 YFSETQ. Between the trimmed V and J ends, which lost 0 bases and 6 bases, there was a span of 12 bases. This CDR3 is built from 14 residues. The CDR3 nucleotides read TGCGCCAGCAGCTTGGACCCGCTAATGAAGACCCAGTACTTC. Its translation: CASSLDPLMKTQYF.

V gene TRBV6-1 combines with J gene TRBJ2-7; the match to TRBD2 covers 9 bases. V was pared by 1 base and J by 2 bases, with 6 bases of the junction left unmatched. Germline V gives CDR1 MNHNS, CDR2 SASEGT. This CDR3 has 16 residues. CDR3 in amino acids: CASSEDRLAGTYEQYF. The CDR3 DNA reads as TGTGCCAGCAGTGAAGATAGGCTAGCGGGGACCTACGAGCAGTACTTC.

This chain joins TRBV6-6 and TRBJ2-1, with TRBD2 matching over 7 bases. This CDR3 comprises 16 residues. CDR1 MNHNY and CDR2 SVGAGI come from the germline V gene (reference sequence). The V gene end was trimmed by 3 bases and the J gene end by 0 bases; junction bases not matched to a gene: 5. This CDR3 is CASSYSSGTSYNEQFF. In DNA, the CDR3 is TGTGCCAGCAGTTATTCAAGCGGGACCTCCTACAATGAGCAGTTCTTC.

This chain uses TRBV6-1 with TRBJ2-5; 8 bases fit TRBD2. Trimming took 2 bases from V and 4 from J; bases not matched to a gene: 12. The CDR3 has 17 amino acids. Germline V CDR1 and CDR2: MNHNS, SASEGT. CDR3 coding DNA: TGTGCCAGCAGTGAACACCTTAGCGGGGCCCAGGGAGAGACCCAGTACTTC. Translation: CASSEHLSGAQGETQYF.

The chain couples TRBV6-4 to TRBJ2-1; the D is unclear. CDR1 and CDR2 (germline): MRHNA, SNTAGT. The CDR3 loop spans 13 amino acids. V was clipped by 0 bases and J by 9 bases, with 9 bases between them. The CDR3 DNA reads TGTGCCAGCAGTGACTCTGCCAGGACTGAGCAGTTCTTC. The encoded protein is CASSDSARTEQFF.

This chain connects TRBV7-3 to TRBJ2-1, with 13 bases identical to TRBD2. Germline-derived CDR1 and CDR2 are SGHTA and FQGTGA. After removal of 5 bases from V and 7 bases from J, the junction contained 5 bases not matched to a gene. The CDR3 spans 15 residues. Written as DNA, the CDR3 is TGTGCCAGCAGCAACCAGGGACTAGCGGGGAATGAGCAGTTCTTC. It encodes CASSNQGLAGNEQFF. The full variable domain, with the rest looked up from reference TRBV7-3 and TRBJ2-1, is GAGVSQTPSNKVTEKGKYVELRCDPISGHTALYWYRQSLGQGPEFLIYFQGTGAADDSGLPNDRFFAVRPEGSVSTLKIQRTERGDSAVYLCASSNQGLAGNEQFFGPGTRLTVL.

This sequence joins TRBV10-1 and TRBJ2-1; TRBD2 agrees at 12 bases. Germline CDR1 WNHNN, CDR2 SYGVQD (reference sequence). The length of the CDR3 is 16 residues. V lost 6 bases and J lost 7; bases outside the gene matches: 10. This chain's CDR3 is CASSDPRTSGKNEQFF. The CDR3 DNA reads TGCGCCAGCAGCGATCCTAGGACTAGCGGGAAAAATGAGCAGTTCTTC.

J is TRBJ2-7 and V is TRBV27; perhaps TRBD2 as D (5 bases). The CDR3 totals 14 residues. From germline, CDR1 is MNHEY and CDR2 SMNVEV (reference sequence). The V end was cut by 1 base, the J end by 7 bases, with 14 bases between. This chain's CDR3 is CASSLWAGREEQYF. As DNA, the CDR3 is TGTGCCAGCAGTTTATGGGCGGGTAGAGAAGAGCAGTACTTC.

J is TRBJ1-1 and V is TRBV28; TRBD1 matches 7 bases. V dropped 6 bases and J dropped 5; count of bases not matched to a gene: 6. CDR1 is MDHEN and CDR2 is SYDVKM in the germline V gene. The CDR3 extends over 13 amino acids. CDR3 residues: CASRGTVITEAFF. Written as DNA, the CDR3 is TGTGCCAGCAGGGGGACAGTGATAACTGAAGCTTTCTTT.

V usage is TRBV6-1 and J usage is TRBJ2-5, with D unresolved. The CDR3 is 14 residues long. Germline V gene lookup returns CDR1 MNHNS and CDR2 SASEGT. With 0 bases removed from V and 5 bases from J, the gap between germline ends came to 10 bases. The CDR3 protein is CASSEAAGWETQYF. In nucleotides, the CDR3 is TGTGCCAGCAGTGAAGCAGCCGGATGGGAGACCCAGTACTTC.

Here the CDR3 DNA reads TGTGCCAGCAGTGAATCTAGGGCCACGGGTGAAAAACTGTTTTTT. Translating it yields CASSESRATGEKLFF. The chain employs TRBV6-1 and TRBJ1-4; D not resolved. There are 15 residues in the CDR3. Trimming removed 2 bases from V and 7 bases from J, with 14 bases in between. The germline CDR1 and CDR2 sequences are MNHNS and SASEGT.